Below are 28 T cell receptor beta chains sequenced from a single sample in a study of tumor-infiltrating lymphocytes in primary liver carcinoma. The researchers produced TCR beta cDNA from roughly 500 ng total RNA with a constant-region primer. Researchers made the TCR beta libraries by running three nested multiplex PCR rounds with slightly modified ARM-PCR. TRBV1-TRBV30 forward and Cbeta reverse primers drove the first two roughly 10-cycle rounds. One entry per CDR3 protein results from TCRdb running MiXCR on the multiplex PCR reads. The sample has 300,000 to 350,000 distinct CDR3 sequences, around 60% seen once; the top ten hold under 8.5%. The researchers obtained blood RNA from unsorted whole blood and also extracted germline DNA. The material sequenced was peripheral blood. These receptors were taken from a man aged 40-49 years with primary liver carcinoma and hepatitis B virus infection.

Concerning this clonotype itself: The missing conserved phenylalanine or tryptophan at the end of this CDR3 makes a read error likely. V is TRBV28 and J is TRBJ2-5; 8 nucleotides align to TRBD1. The CDR3 sequence is 12 residues long. CDR1 and CDR2 from the germline V gene are MDHEN and SYDVKM. Losses at the gene ends were 10 bases for V and 7 bases for J; bases not matched to a gene: 8. CDR3 amino acids: CATRGPRGTQYS. Written as DNA, the CDR3 is TGTGCCACCAGGGGGCCGCGAGGGACCCAGTACTCC.

This clonotype was found a few times. This chain uses TRBV19 with TRBJ2-1; maybe TRBD1 (5 bases). The CDR3 totals 14 residues. In germline, CDR1 is LNHDA, CDR2 SQIVND (reference sequence). V lost 5 bases, J lost 6 bases, and 14 bases lay in between. The CDR3 DNA reads as TGTGCCAGTAGTTCCATTAGTGGGGCCAATGAGCAGTTCTTC. This sequence encodes CASSSISGANEQFF.

Only a few counts were recorded for this clonotype. The gene calls are TRBV5-5 and TRBJ2-5, with no clear D. The CDR3 spans 13 residues. Trimming took 1 base from V and 6 from J, leaving 10 bases between them. CDR1 is SGHKS and CDR2 is YYEKEE in the germline V gene (reference sequence). Written as DNA, the CDR3 is TGTGCCAGCAGCTTGTTGGTTTTGAAGACCCAGTACTTC. It codes for CASSLLVLKTQYF.

The genes are TRBV5-4 and TRBJ1-6; 9 nucleotides line up with TRBD1. The V and J ends lost 5 bases and 5 bases, in that order; junction bases with no gene match: 2. Germline loops: CDR1 SGHNT, CDR2 YYREEE (reference sequence). The length of the CDR3 is 14 residues. The CDR3 DNA follows: TGTGCCAGCAGATGGACAGGGGATAATTCACCCCTCCACTTT. It is translated as CASRWTGDNSPLHF.

With respect to this clonotype: Just one base apart from a much larger clone, this may be a read error. The rearrangement joins TRBV5-6 to TRBJ2-3; D remains unclear. Germline lookup yields CDR1 SGHDT and CDR2 YYEEEE. This CDR3 is 13 amino acids long. V lost 4 bases, J lost 15 bases, and 21 bases lay in between. This chain's CDR3 is CASSTRANVRHYF. In nucleotides, the CDR3 is TGTGCCAGCAGCACCCGGGCCAACGTCCGGCATTATTTT.

Concerning this clonotype itself: This may be a read error: a much more frequent sequence differs by one nucleotide. The chain has TRBV29-1 and TRBJ1-1; 8 bases agree with TRBD1. The length of the CDR3 is 12 residues. CDR1 is SQVTM, CDR2 ANQGSEA, per germline. Trimming at V came to 4 bases and at J to 11 bases, leaving 9 bases not matched to a gene. CDR3 bases: TGCAGCGTTGCGGACAGGGCCCCGTTCGCTTTCTTT. Translating gives CSVADRAPFAFF.

V and J are TRBV11-2 and TRBJ2-2; no reliable D call. Germline-derived CDR1 and CDR2 are SGHAT and FQNNGV. The germline V and J ends were trimmed by 2 bases and 15 bases, with 19 bases remaining between them. The CDR3 covers 14 residues. The CDR3 DNA is TGTGCCAGCAGCTTAATCGATATTCCCGGAGAGATGTTTTTT. Translation gives CASSLIDIPGEMFF.

In regard to this clonotype: A junction boundary mismatches the germline segment, possibly from a read error. The J gene is TRBJ2-5, the V gene TRBV4-1; D not resolved. Germline CDR1 MGHRA, CDR2 YSYEKL. The CDR3 loop spans 14 amino acids. For the CDR3, the DNA is TGCGCCAGCAGCCAAGAGGGCGTATCAGTGGCCCAATACTTC. Encoded protein: CASSQEGVSVAQYF.

This clonotype was recorded a few times. In DNA form, the CDR3 reads TGCGCCAGCAGCTCACAGAGAGATGGCTACACCTTC. Amino acid sequence: CASSSQRDGYTF. The V gene is TRBV5-1, the J gene TRBJ1-2; D not resolved. With 3 bases removed from V and 6 bases from J, the gap between germline ends came to 9 bases. The CDR3 consists of 12 residues. CDR1 and CDR2 (germline): SGHRS, YFSETQ.

For this clonotype: In this CDR3 the conserved last residue, phenylalanine or tryptophan, is missing, so a read error is likely. The DNA of the CDR3 is TGTACCAGCGGGACAGGGAATCGGAACACCATATATTCT. This codes for CTSGTGNRNTIYS. The chain couples TRBV11-1 to TRBJ1-3, with TRBD1 matching over 9 bases. Germline values: CDR1 SGHAT, CDR2 FQDESV (reference sequence). The CDR3 has 13 amino acids.

V and J are TRBV11-2 and TRBJ2-5; 8 nucleotides line up with TRBD2. The CDR3 consists of 15 residues. V lost 8 bases, J lost 2 bases, and 10 bases stayed unmatched. Germline CDR1 reads SGHAT; CDR2 reads FQNNGV. The CDR3 here is CASGLSGTRQETQYF. The CDR3 nucleotides read TGTGCCAGCGGCCTTAGCGGGACCCGACAAGAGACCCAGTACTTC.

V and J are TRBV11-2 and TRBJ2-3, with 7 bases lining up with TRBD2. Losses at the gene ends were 5 bases for V and 8 bases for J; bases not matched to a gene: 16. CDR1 and CDR2 (germline): SGHAT, FQNNGV. This CDR3 is 16 amino acids long. CDR3 sequence: CASSPNSGLSTVTQYF. The CDR3 DNA reads TGTGCCAGCAGCCCCAATAGCGGGCTTAGCACGGTTACGCAGTATTTT.

Notes on this clonotype: A clone one base away is much larger, so this may be a read error. The CDR3 protein is CASSRSVSGNYEQYF. CDR3 nucleotides: TGTGCCAGCAGTCGTTCGGTTAGCGGGAACTACGAGCAGTACTTC. The rearrangement links TRBV6-2 or TRBV6-3 to TRBJ2-7, with 8 bases that match TRBD2. The CDR3 contains 15 residues. V trimming: 5 bases; J trimming: 3 bases; junction bases outside the gene matches: 9. Germline CDR1 and CDR2: MNHEY and SVGEGT.

Regarding this clonotype: This may be a read error: a much more frequent sequence differs by one nucleotide. The rearrangement links TRBV12-3 or TRBV12-4 to TRBJ1-4; unclear D gene. The CDR3 covers 12 residues. V was clipped by 7 bases and J by 10 bases, with 13 bases between them. The CDR3 DNA reads TGTGCCAGCATTTTGACAACCGGAAAACTGTTTTTT. It yields the protein CASILTTGKLFF.

This chain links TRBV24-1 with TRBJ2-3, with TRBD2 identical over 12 bases. Losses at the gene ends were 4 bases for V and 8 bases for J; bases not matched to a gene: 9. The CDR3 is made up of 16 amino acids. Germline values: CDR1 KGHDR, CDR2 SFDVKD. The CDR3 reads CATSEGTSGLTVTQYF. In DNA, the CDR3 is TGTGCCACCAGTGAAGGGACTAGCGGGCTTACGGTTACGCAGTATTTT.

For this clonotype: The final CDR3 position lacks the conserved phenylalanine or tryptophan, pointing to a likely read error. This chain joins TRBV6-5 and TRBJ2-1; 14 positions agree with TRBD2. Germline V gene lookup returns CDR1 MNHEY and CDR2 SVGAGI. This CDR3 has 16 amino acids. CDR3 region: CSSSKVTGLAGVEQFL. The CDR3 DNA follows: TGTTCCAGCAGCAAAGTTACGGGACTAGCGGGAGTTGAGCAGTTCCTC.

Only one count was recorded for this clonotype. A clone one base away is much larger, so this may be a read error. The chain couples TRBV28 to TRBJ2-7, with 8 bases aligning to TRBD2. Germline CDR1 MDHEN, CDR2 SYDVKM. This CDR3 comprises 12 residues. CDR3 nucleotide sequence: TGTGCCAGCAGCATAAGCGGGGGCGAGCACTACTTC. Protein product: CASSISGGEHYF. Variable domain in full (rest from reference TRBV28 and TRBJ2-7): DVKVTQSSRYLVKRTGEKVFLECVQDMDHENMFWYRQDPGLGLRLIYFSYDVKMKEKGDIPEGYSVSREKKERFSLILESASTNQTSMYLCASSISGGEHYFGPGTRLTVT.

Points on this clonotype: Mismatch with germline at one junction end may stem from a read error. The J gene is TRBJ2-1, the V gene TRBV4-3, with a weak D call TRBD1 (6 bases). Germline V gene sequence: CDR1 LGHNA, CDR2 YSLEER. The CDR3 contains 18 residues. In DNA, the CDR3 is TGCGTCAGCAGCCAAGAACTTGCAGGGGTACATCTTTACAATGAGCAGTTCTTC. Protein product: CVSSQELAGVHLYNEQFF.

This chain links TRBV5-5 with TRBJ2-7; TRBD2 might be the D (6 bases). CDR3 length equals 14 residues. Germline CDR1 SGHKS, CDR2 YYEKEE (reference sequence). Deletions cut 4 bases from V and 6 bases from J, with 17 bases between. The CDR3 coding sequence is TGTGCCAGCAGCCTAGCGACACTGGGTGCCGAGCAGTACTTC. Encoded protein: CASSLATLGAEQYF.

Worth noting for this clonotype: At one boundary the junction diverges from the germline segment, which might be a read error. This chain joins TRBV29-1 and TRBJ2-3, with D possibly being TRBD2 (5 bases). Germline assignment: CDR1 SQVTM and CDR2 ANQGSEA. The CDR3 totals 13 residues. The CDR3 coding sequence is TGCAGCGTTGACGAGAGGGCCGGTGATATGCAGTATTTT. The encoded protein is CSVDERAGDMQYF.

This clonotype has only a few counts. The V call is TRBV12-3 or TRBV12-4, the J call TRBJ2-7, with no clear D. The V and J ends lost 5 bases and 4 bases respectively, with 15 bases between them. The CDR3 consists of 14 residues. In nucleotides, the CDR3 is TGTGCCAGCAGTCCTACGTCCCCACTGTACGAGCAGTACTTC. It is translated as CASSPTSPLYEQYF.

About this clonotype itself: One base away lies a much larger clone, so this may be a sequencing read error. The V call is TRBV6-2 or TRBV6-3, the J call TRBJ2-7; TRBD2 matches 15 bases. The CDR3 consists of 20 residues. CDR1 and CDR2 (germline): MNHEY, SVGEGT. The V segment lost 6 bases and the J segment 3 bases; nucleotides outside the gene matches: 18. CDR3 sequence (DNA): TGTGCCAGCAGCCCACTGCGGACTAGCGGGAGGGCAGGTCTAGTCTACGAGCAGTACTTC. This gives the protein CASSPLRTSGRAGLVYEQYF.

Ten or more counts support this clonotype. J is TRBJ2-3 and V is TRBV10-3; no clear D gene. Germline V CDR1 and CDR2: ENHRY, SYGVKD. The CDR3 sequence is 17 residues long. Trimming left V 0 bases short and J 0 bases short, with 13 bases between. This CDR3 is CAISESLGLGSTDTQYF. The DNA for the CDR3 is TGTGCCATCAGTGAGTCTCTAGGGTTGGGAAGCACAGATACGCAGTATTTT.

Concerning this clonotype itself: Without the conserved terminal phenylalanine or tryptophan, this CDR3 likely stems from a read error. The chain employs TRBV5-6 and TRBJ2-1; TRBD1 might be the D (5 bases). The length of the CDR3 is 13 residues. CDR1 and CDR2 (germline): SGHDT, YYEEEE. Trimming shortened V by 1 base and J by 8 bases, and 10 bases separated the two germline ends. This chain's CDR3 is CASSLQGSYEQFL. The CDR3 DNA reads TGTGCCAGCAGCTTGCAGGGAAGTTATGAGCAGTTCCTC.

Remarks on this clonotype: One end of the junction fails to match germline, which may point to a read error. The chain combines TRBV11-2 with TRBJ2-1, with D perhaps TRBD1 (7 bases). The CDR3 sequence is 16 residues long. Germline-derived CDR1 and CDR2 are SGHAT and FQNNGV. The CDR3 sequence: CAGRSLRGRTSNEQFF. For the CDR3, the DNA is TGTGCCGGCAGGTCCCTTAGGGGGCGTACTAGCAATGAACAGTTCTTC.

The chain recombines TRBV6-5 with TRBJ2-7, with D maybe TRBD2 (6 bases). Per germline, CDR1 MNHEY and CDR2 SVGAGI. This CDR3 is built from 14 residues. The V gene lost 10 bases and the J gene lost 1 base, with 17 bases spanning the gap. The CDR3 DNA reads TGTGCCAAGGCGAGCGGGCCAAGTTCCTACGAGCAGTACTTC. Protein: CAKASGPSSYEQYF.

The chain employs TRBV11-2 and TRBJ2-1; no definite D call. Germline V gene data show CDR1 as SGHAT and CDR2 as FQNNGV. Trimming left V 8 bases short and J 8 bases short, with 16 bases between. This CDR3 region has 13 residues. CDR3 DNA: TGTGCCAGCGGCCAACATGTGGGCGATGAGCAGTTCTTC. Translated: CASGQHVGDEQFF.

Note on this clonotype: A much larger clone lies one base from this, so it may be a read error. The chain links TRBV6-5 to TRBJ1-3, with no clear D. This CDR3 comprises 12 residues. In germline, CDR1 is MNHEY, CDR2 SVGAGI. V gave up 7 bases and J gave up 6 bases, with 10 bases separating them. CDR3 amino acids: CASITGTNTIYF. The CDR3 DNA sequence: TGTGCCAGCATAACGGGTACAAACACCATATATTTT.